This entry is about one T cell receptor (beta chain). What it binds is unknown. The sample belongs to a study of graft-versus-host responses after intestinal transplantation. The assay was immunoSEQ multiplex PCR, and TCRdb's table has in-frame clones only and misses some. Of just under 90,000 clones listed, around four fifths are singletons. Per germline, CDR1 SGHDT and CDR2 YYEEEE. The CDR3 length is 17 residues. The ends were cut back, 0 bases at V and 0 bases at J, with 12 bases in the middle. The source was unstimulated CD8+ T cells sorted from spleen or lymph node cells, collected before intestinal transplant. This clonotype was obtained from a human donor who received an intestinal transplant. This sequence joins TRBV5-6 and TRBJ2-2; D is uncertain. The CDR3: CASSLEFSSANTGELFF. The CDR3 DNA is TGTGCCAGCAGCTTGGAGTTCAGTTCCGCGAACACCGGGGAGCTGTTTTTT.